The present T cell receptor (beta chain) was sequenced within a study of blood T cells in healthy people across ages. Whole-study findings and limits: Whereas aged donors had fewer naive CD4+ cells, long-lived donors had more of them and higher diversity.

Germline values: CDR1 MGHDK, CDR2 SYGVNS. V dropped 6 bases and J dropped 1 base, with 14 bases sitting between them. The CDR3 totals 15 residues. Peripheral blood samples of 9 to 10 milliliters were drawn from each donor. The table lists this clonotype with a count of one. Its antigen is not known. Then a second PCR, running roughly 7 to 11 cycles, was carried out with a sample-barcoded 5' primer and a J-beta primer mix. TCRdb used MiXCR to reprocess the 5' RACE reads, holding one entry per CDR3 protein. The sample includes 650,000 to 900,000 distinct CDR3 sequences, approximately 67% seen only once; the top ten take around a quarter.

The source is a young man in good health. V and J are TRBV25-1 and TRBJ2-3, with D perhaps TRBD2 (7 bases). The specimen was blood. The CDR3 sequence: CASRGGGGRTDTQYF. CDR3 nucleotide sequence: TGTGCCAGCAGAGGTGGGGGGGGCCGCACAGATACGCAGTATTTT. Variable domain in full (rest from reference TRBV25-1 and TRBJ2-3): EADIYQTPRYLVIGTGKKITLECSQTMGHDKMYWYQQDPGMELHLIHYSYGVNSTEKGDLSSESTVSRIRTEHFPLTLESARPSHTSQYLCASRGGGGRTDTQYFGPGTRLTVL.